This T cell receptor beta chain was sequenced in a study of cytomegalovirus exposure and HLA in healthy donors. About the study: Unique TCRs from HLA-typed donors, 70 million to 85 million of them, were held in an early data release. Findings of the study overall: Follow-up analysis found HLA locus-dependent TCR association rates, highest for DRB1 and lowest for HLA-C. HLA restriction was apparent for most CMV-associated TCR beta chains in a later analysis.

With 60 Vbeta and 13 Jbeta primers, the PCR was carried out. Generated by immunoSEQ multiplex PCR, the TCRdb table keeps only in-frame clones and is missing some. The data hold more than 85,000 clones, with over 8% observed a single time. This clone occurred a few times. Its antigen is unknown. The source is a man aged 50 or older in good health and CMV-seropositive. Source material: PBMCs.

The CDR3 sequence: CASSARTGGPDTQYF. CDR3 coding DNA: TGTGCCAGCAGCGCGAGGACAGGGGGCCCAGATACGCAGTATTTT. The V call is TRBV7-2, the J call TRBJ2-3, with TRBD1 identical over 11 bases. In germline, CDR1 is SGHTA, CDR2 FQGNSA. After removal of 5 bases from V and 4 bases from J, the junction contained 5 bases not matched to a gene. The CDR3 sequence is 15 residues long.